This is a list of T cell receptor beta chains from one sample in a study of blood T cell repertoires in COVID-19. TCRdb's table, derived via immunoSEQ multiplex PCR, lists solely in-frame clones and lacks some. The sample holds around 270,000 clones; around 87% are singletons and the top ten take 2% to 3%. Sequencing was performed on peripheral blood. The receptors shown here come from a woman aged 45 to 65 with acute or convalescent COVID-19. Each CDR3 is given without its conserved first and last residue. Clone size is given for some rows only: seen once, a few or many times, or a class if the clone is expanded.

j_call: TRBJ2-3
clone_size: .
v_call: TRBV5-1
cdr3_aa: ASSLGLAESTDTQY

j_call: TRBJ1-2
clone_size: .
v_call: TRBV27
cdr3_aa: ASSFWQGPYGYT

j_call: TRBJ2-7
clone_size: .
v_call: TRBV11-2
cdr3_aa: ASRSRDYSYEQY

j_call: TRBJ2-2
clone_size: .
v_call: TRBV3-1/TRBV3-2
cdr3_aa: ASSQLGATGELF

j_call: TRBJ2-4
clone_size: .
v_call: TRBV5-5
cdr3_aa: ASSGGRGGRNIQY

j_call: TRBJ1-3
clone_size: .
v_call: TRBV2
cdr3_aa: ASSLSGNTIY

j_call: TRBJ2-1
clone_size: once
v_call: TRBV10-3
cdr3_aa: AISESMGAGYSYNEQF

j_call: TRBJ2-1
clone_size: .
v_call: TRBV5-1
cdr3_aa: ASSPVSRNNEQF

j_call: TRBJ2-1
clone_size: .
v_call: TRBV30
cdr3_aa: AWTGTGFEQF

j_call: TRBJ2-7
clone_size: .
v_call: TRBV27
cdr3_aa: ASSLGTRSREQY

j_call: TRBJ2-7
clone_size: .
v_call: TRBV4-1
cdr3_aa: ASSQGTVASYEQY

j_call: TRBJ1-1
clone_size: .
v_call: TRBV12-3/TRBV12-4
cdr3_aa: ASRPQGNTEAF

j_call: TRBJ1-4
clone_size: .
v_call: TRBV12-2
cdr3_aa: ASRTNRGEKLF

j_call: TRBJ2-1
clone_size: .
v_call: TRBV6-2/TRBV6-3
cdr3_aa: ASSYRASEGEQF

j_call: TRBJ2-1
clone_size: .
v_call: TRBV19
cdr3_aa: ASSIFGGISYNEQF

j_call: TRBJ2-3
clone_size: .
v_call: TRBV4-2
cdr3_aa: ASSLGGLVTDTQY

j_call: TRBJ1-4
clone_size: once
v_call: TRBV28
cdr3_aa: ASSLAGGGANEKLF

j_call: TRBJ2-4
clone_size: .
v_call: TRBV25-1
cdr3_aa: ASSAQGAKNIQY

j_call: TRBJ1-2
clone_size: .
v_call: TRBV7-3
cdr3_aa: ASSSPSDMHYGYT

j_call: TRBJ2-7
clone_size: .
v_call: TRBV5-5
cdr3_aa: ASSLLWDTTYEQY

j_call: TRBJ1-4
clone_size: .
v_call: TRBV6-5
cdr3_aa: ASSFGVDRGVEKLF

j_call: TRBJ1-1
clone_size: .
v_call: TRBV9
cdr3_aa: ASSPKNEEGGSTEAF

j_call: TRBJ2-1
clone_size: .
v_call: TRBV27
cdr3_aa: ASSLRTGGYNEQF

j_call: TRBJ1-2
clone_size: once
v_call: TRBV18
cdr3_aa: ASSITTRVSGYT